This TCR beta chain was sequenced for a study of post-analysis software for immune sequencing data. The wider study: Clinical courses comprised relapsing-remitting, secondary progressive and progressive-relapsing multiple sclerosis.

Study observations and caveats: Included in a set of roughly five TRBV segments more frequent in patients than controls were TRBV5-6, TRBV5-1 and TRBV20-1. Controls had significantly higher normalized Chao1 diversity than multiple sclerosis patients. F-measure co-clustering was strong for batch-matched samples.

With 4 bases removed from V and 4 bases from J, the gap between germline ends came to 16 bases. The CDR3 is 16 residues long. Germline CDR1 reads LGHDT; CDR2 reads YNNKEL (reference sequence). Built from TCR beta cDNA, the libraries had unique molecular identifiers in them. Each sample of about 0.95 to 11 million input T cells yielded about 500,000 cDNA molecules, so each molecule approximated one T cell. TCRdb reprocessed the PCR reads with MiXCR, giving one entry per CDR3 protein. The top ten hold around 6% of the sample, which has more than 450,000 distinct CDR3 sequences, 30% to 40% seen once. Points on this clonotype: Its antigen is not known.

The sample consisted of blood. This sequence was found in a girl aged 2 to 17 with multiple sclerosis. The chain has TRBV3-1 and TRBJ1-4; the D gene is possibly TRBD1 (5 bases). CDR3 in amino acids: CASSPRTGQGNEKLFF. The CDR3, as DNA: TGTGCCAGCAGCCCCAGGACGGGGCAGGGTAATGAAAAACTGTTTTTT.